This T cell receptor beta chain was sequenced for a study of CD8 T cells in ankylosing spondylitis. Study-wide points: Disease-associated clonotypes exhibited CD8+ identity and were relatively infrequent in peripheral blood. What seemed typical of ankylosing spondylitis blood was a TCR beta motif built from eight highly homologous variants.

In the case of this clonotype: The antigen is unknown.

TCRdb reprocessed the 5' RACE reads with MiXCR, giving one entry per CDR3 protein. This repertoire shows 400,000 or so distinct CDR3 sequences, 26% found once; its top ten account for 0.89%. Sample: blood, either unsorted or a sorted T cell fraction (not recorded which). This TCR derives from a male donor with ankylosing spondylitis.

The CDR3 spells CATSDSRLAGVSRLNEQFF. The CDR3 bases are TGTGCCACCAGTGACTCACGACTAGCGGGAGTCTCTAGGTTGAATGAGCAGTTCTTC. The chain links TRBV24-1 to TRBJ2-1; 12 positions agree with TRBD2. Germline V gene data show CDR1 as KGHDR and CDR2 as SFDVKD. The CDR3 contains 19 residues. Trimming cost V 4 bases and J 7 bases; bases outside gene matches: 16.